The rows below give T cell receptor beta chains drawn from one sample of a study of blood T cell repertoires in COVID-19. Profiled with immunoSEQ multiplex PCR; TCRdb holds only in-frame clones, not every one. The sample contains about 95,000 clones, roughly 89% of which appear only once. Sequencing was performed on peripheral blood. All receptors come from a man aged 60 to 69 with COVID-19, enrolled during active disease. Both conserved end residues are part of each CDR3. A D gene is named only where the DNA matches it firmly.

>TRBV11-3|TRBJ2-7|.
CASSLDPWREQYF
>TRBV28|TRBJ1-5|.
CASSTRDQPQHF
>TRBV10-1|TRBJ2-3|TRBD2
CASSETGRGDTQYF
>TRBV20-1|TRBJ2-1|.
CSAKGDHEQFF
>TRBV3-1/TRBV3-2|TRBJ2-2|.
CASSQEWGVPGELFF
>TRBV10-1|TRBJ2-7|TRBD1
CASSESRTGTYEQYF
>TRBV4-1|TRBJ1-5|.
CASSQLGGWDNQPQHF
>TRBV4-2|TRBJ1-2|TRBD1
CASSQAPQGRIYGYTF
>TRBV2|TRBJ1-4|TRBD1
CAMDRGQSNEKLFF
>TRBV19|TRBJ1-2|.
CASSIMPGGNYGYTF
>TRBV28|TRBJ2-7|TRBD1
CASSSSGQGLPYEQYF
>TRBV7-9|TRBJ2-7|TRBD1
CASSPGTGGYSYEQYF
>TRBV28|TRBJ2-7|TRBD1
CASSLWSGAGQGANEQYF
>TRBV5-1|TRBJ1-1|.
CASSRSGNTEAFF
>TRBV14|TRBJ2-1|TRBD1
CASSHADRVKGNEQFF
>TRBV21-1|TRBJ2-1|.
CASSQPVGRVAYNEQFF
>TRBV6-2/TRBV6-3|TRBJ2-7|TRBD2
CASSYPTSGPEDYEQYF
>TRBV30|TRBJ2-1|.
CAWSRAAGHLGEQFF
>TRBV5-5|TRBJ1-2|TRBD1
CASSRRTGGEDYGYTF
>TRBV24-1|TRBJ2-3|TRBD1
CATSDPQGATDTQYF
>TRBV19|TRBJ2-5|TRBD1
CASSGTGEIWETQYF
>TRBV30|TRBJ1-1|.
CAWQVNTEAFF
>TRBV19|TRBJ2-1|.
CASSIALPRYNEQFF
>TRBV3-1/TRBV3-2|TRBJ1-6|.
CASSRRDYNSPLHF
>TRBV5-1|TRBJ2-5|.
CASSLADQETQYF
>TRBV4-3|TRBJ1-2|.
CASSQGSRAYGDGYTF
>TRBV5-6|TRBJ1-2|.
CASSSRVVGYGYTF
>TRBV6-5|TRBJ1-1|.
CASSYMAGPFNTEAFF
>TRBV28|TRBJ2-5|TRBD2
CASSLAGGSETQYF
>TRBV7-9|TRBJ1-1|.
CASSLKTRGEAFF
>TRBV3-1/TRBV3-2|TRBJ2-1|TRBD2
CASSPGTSGSTEQFF
>TRBV29-1|TRBJ1-5|TRBD1
CSVGEEGRDREGNQPQHF
>TRBV5-1|TRBJ2-3|.
CASSRQEANTQYF
>TRBV12-3/TRBV12-4|TRBJ1-1|.
CASSPLRGGVAFF
>TRBV6-2/TRBV6-3|TRBJ1-2|.
CASSYSKRGANYGYTF
>TRBV7-8|TRBJ1-5|TRBD1
CASGGTGLYQPQHF
>TRBV7-9|TRBJ1-5|TRBD1
CASSGQGGSNQPQHF
>TRBV10-3|TRBJ2-7|.
CAISESIQDYEQYF
>TRBV5-1|TRBJ2-5|TRBD2
CASSLAGGSPPTQYF
>TRBV4-2|TRBJ2-1|.
CASSQNRGGEQFF
>TRBV7-3|TRBJ2-7|TRBD2
CASSLSGTSAYEQYF
>TRBV25-1|TRBJ1-3|.
CASSPFGQGNTIYF
>TRBV6-1|TRBJ2-1|TRBD2
CASSDPGGVAGGQWNEQFF
>TRBV5-6|TRBJ1-2|.
CASSYAGNYGYTF